The 19 T cell receptor beta chains below were found in one sample sequenced in a study of T cell repertoires in cytomegalovirus infection. From the reads, TCRdb called clonotypes with MiXCR, one entry per CDR3 protein. The sample carries about 300,000 distinct CDR3 sequences, around 9.1% recorded once. Sequenced material: PBMCs. Source of these receptors: a human donor in good health (CMV status not recorded). Some clones in this sample may be carry-over from other donors' samples.

This clonotype was counted ten times or more. In nucleotides, the CDR3 is TGTGCCGGGGGGATTGGGGCGGCGGATACTGAAGCTTTCTTT. Translating gives CAGGIGAADTEAFF. The rearrangement uses TRBV30 and TRBJ1-1; possibly TRBD1 for D (5 bases). This CDR3 comprises 14 residues. From germline, CDR1 is GTSNPN and CDR2 SVGIG (reference sequence). Trimming took 8 bases from V and 5 from J, leaving 21 bases between them.

The chain combines TRBV7-9 with TRBJ1-2; TRBD1 is a possible D gene (6 bases). CDR1 SEHNR and CDR2 FQNEAQ come from the germline V gene (reference sequence). The V gene lost 8 bases and the J gene lost 2 bases, with 15 bases spanning the gap. The CDR3 has 14 residues. CDR3 residues: CASGRGQGNYGYTF. Written as DNA, the CDR3 is TGTGCCAGCGGGCGGGGGCAGGGAAACTATGGCTACACCTTC.

This clonotype was counted ten times or more. The CDR3 DNA follows: TGTGCCAGCAGTTACGGTCTCCAGCTGACCCAGTACTTC. This encodes CASSYGLQLTQYF. The genes are TRBV6-2 or TRBV6-3 and TRBJ2-5; D is uncertain. The germline V gene encodes CDR1 MNHEY and CDR2 SVGEGT. V shed 2 bases and J shed 7 bases, with 11 bases lying between them. The CDR3 extends over 13 amino acids.

This clonotype was detected ten times or more. V usage is TRBV20-1 and J usage is TRBJ2-5; D unclear. Germline CDR1 and CDR2: DFQATT and SNEGSKA (reference sequence). The V and J ends lost 5 bases and 5 bases respectively, with 3 bases between them. The CDR3 runs 9 residues. This chain's CDR3 is CSAPETQYF. CDR3 DNA sequence: TGCAGTGCTCCTGAGACCCAGTACTTC.

The chain has TRBV3-1 and TRBJ2-5; no clear D gene. The V gene's germline CDR1 is LGHDT and CDR2 YNNKEL (reference sequence). CDR3 length: 16 amino acids. V shed 1 base and J shed 10 bases, with 22 bases lying between them. The CDR3 here is CASSQGRPGRPISQYF. The DNA of the CDR3 is TGTGCCAGCAGCCAAGGAAGACCCGGACGGCCGATTAGCCAGTACTTC.

This clonotype was observed once. DNA of the CDR3: TGTGCCAGCAGCCGAGGGGGGACAGGCTCCTACGAGCAGTACTTC. This gives the protein CASSRGGTGSYEQYF. The V call is TRBV14, the J call TRBJ2-7; 8 nucleotides agree with TRBD1. Trimming took 4 bases from V and 0 from J; bases not matched to a gene: 5. Germline lookup yields CDR1 SGHDN and CDR2 FVKESK. This CDR3 is built from 15 residues.

This clonotype was observed a few times. This chain's CDR3 is CAISEGGRIMNTEAFF. CDR3 sequence (DNA): TGTGCCATCAGTGAGGGGGGGAGGATTATGAACACTGAAGCTTTCTTT. V is TRBV10-3 and J is TRBJ1-1, with D possibly being TRBD1 (5 bases). Germline V CDR1 and CDR2: ENHRY, SYGVKD. The V end was cut by 2 bases, the J end by 0 bases, with 13 bases between. The CDR3 consists of 16 residues.

This clonotype was observed many times. V usage is TRBV7-3 and J usage is TRBJ2-5; 10 nucleotides agree with TRBD1. V lost 5 bases, J lost 4 bases, and 4 bases stayed unmatched. The CDR3 is 14 residues long. Germline V gene lookup returns CDR1 SGHTA and CDR2 FQGTGA. The CDR3 region has the DNA TGTGCCAGCAGCCCCGGGACAGGGGTAGAGACCCAGTACTTC. It encodes CASSPGTGVETQYF.

This clonotype came up many times. A much larger clone lies a single base off, so this may be a read error. V and J are TRBV7-2 and TRBJ2-3; D gene unclear. Trimming cost V 1 base and J 4 bases, with 3 bases left between them. Germline V gene data show CDR1 as SGHTA and CDR2 as FQGNSA. The CDR3 has 12 residues. CDR3 nucleotide sequence: TGTGCCAGCAGCTTAGGCCCAGATACGCAGTATTTT. It yields the protein CASSLGPDTQYF.

This clonotype was counted ten times or more. V and J are TRBV7-9 and TRBJ2-1; the match to TRBD1 covers 10 bases. This CDR3 is 16 amino acids long. V was clipped by 5 bases and J by 8 bases; unmatched bases: 12. The germline CDR1 and CDR2 sequences are SEHNR and FQNEAQ (reference sequence). CDR3 coding DNA: TGTGCCAGCAGCCTCCTTCGACAGGGGGCCTGGGATGAGCAGTTCTTC. Amino acids: CASSLLRQGAWDEQFF.

The rearrangement joins TRBV10-3 to TRBJ1-1; 7 bases are a match to TRBD1. The CDR3 has 11 residues. CDR1 is ENHRY, CDR2 SYGVKD, per germline. The ends lost 4 bases at V and 8 bases at J; junction bases unmatched: 1. CDR3 coding DNA: TGTGCCATCAGTGCGACAGGGGAAGCTTTCTTT. Translating gives CAISATGEAFF.

This clonotype was seen only a few times. V and J are TRBV20-1 and TRBJ1-2; D unclear. Germline CDR1 reads DFQATT; CDR2 reads SNEGSKA (reference sequence). The V end was cut by 6 bases, the J end by 5 bases, with 22 bases between. The CDR3 is 15 amino acids. The CDR3, as DNA: TGCAGTGCACAGAACTCCCGTGGCAGCTTTTATGGCTACACCTTC. Residues: CSAQNSRGSFYGYTF.

This clonotype has at least ten counts. The CDR3 DNA sequence: TGTGCCAGCAGCAAGCGGACTAGCGGGGCCACTGATTACAATGAGCAGTTCTTC. It translates to CASSKRTSGATDYNEQFF. V is TRBV14 and J is TRBJ2-1; 12 positions match TRBD2. CDR3 length: 18 amino acids. After removal of 5 bases from V and 4 bases from J, the junction contained 12 bases not matched to a gene. Germline V lookup: CDR1 SGHDN, CDR2 FVKESK.

This clonotype was seen many times. V usage is TRBV29-1 and J usage is TRBJ2-1; 8 bases fit TRBD1. The germline V gene encodes CDR1 SQVTM and CDR2 ANQGSEA. V shed 6 bases, J shed 4 bases, and the junction held 8 bases outside the gene matches. The CDR3 sequence is 14 residues long. The CDR3 region is CSVAGTGGYNEQFF. In DNA form, the CDR3 reads TGCAGCGTAGCCGGGACAGGAGGTTACAATGAGCAGTTCTTC.

In this sample, this clonotype turned up many times. The genes are TRBV7-3 and TRBJ2-5; D is perhaps TRBD2 (6 bases). The germline V gene has CDR1 SGHTA and CDR2 FQGTGA. The V end lost 3 bases, the J end lost 2 bases, and 13 bases lay between the germline ends. The CDR3 runs 15 residues. The CDR3: CASSLSGTPQETQYF. CDR3 sequence (DNA): TGTGCCAGCAGCTTGTCCGGGACTCCGCAAGAGACCCAGTACTTC.

This clonotype was seen at least ten times. CDR3 DNA sequence: TGTGCCAGCAGTTTCAAGGGATATGGCTACACCTTC. Amino acids: CASSFKGYGYTF. The rearrangement uses TRBV28 and TRBJ1-2; D unresolved. The V end lost 3 bases, the J end lost 5 bases, and 7 bases lay between the germline ends. Looked up from germline, CDR1 is MDHEN and CDR2 is SYDVKM. The CDR3 is 12 amino acids.

This clonotype was counted many times. The CDR3 reads CASSSGQGSPPQHF. The CDR3 region has the DNA TGTGCCAGCAGTAGCGGACAGGGGAGTCCGCCCCAGCATTTT. V is TRBV6-1 and J is TRBJ1-5; 9 bases are a match to TRBD1. Unmatched junction bases numbered 8, after V lost 5 bases and J lost 9 bases. CDR3 length: 14 amino acids. The germline gives CDR1 MNHNS, CDR2 SASEGT.

This clonotype was counted at least ten times. This chain connects TRBV2 to TRBJ2-3, with D perhaps TRBD2 (7 bases). The CDR3 sequence is 12 residues long. Germline V gives CDR1 SNHLY, CDR2 FYNNEI. The ends were cut back, 10 bases at V and 6 bases at J, with 14 bases in the middle. The DNA of the CDR3 is TGTGCCACCGCCAGGGGAGGGGATACGCAGTATTTT. This sequence encodes CATARGGDTQYF.

This clonotype was picked up a small number of times. The chain recombines TRBV12-3 or TRBV12-4 with TRBJ1-4; D not certain. Trimming stripped 6 bases from V and 8 bases from J, with 10 bases between. The CDR3 totals 12 residues. The CDR3: CASSSVREKLFF. CDR3 sequence (DNA): TGTGCCAGCAGCTCCGTCCGGGAAAAACTGTTTTTT.